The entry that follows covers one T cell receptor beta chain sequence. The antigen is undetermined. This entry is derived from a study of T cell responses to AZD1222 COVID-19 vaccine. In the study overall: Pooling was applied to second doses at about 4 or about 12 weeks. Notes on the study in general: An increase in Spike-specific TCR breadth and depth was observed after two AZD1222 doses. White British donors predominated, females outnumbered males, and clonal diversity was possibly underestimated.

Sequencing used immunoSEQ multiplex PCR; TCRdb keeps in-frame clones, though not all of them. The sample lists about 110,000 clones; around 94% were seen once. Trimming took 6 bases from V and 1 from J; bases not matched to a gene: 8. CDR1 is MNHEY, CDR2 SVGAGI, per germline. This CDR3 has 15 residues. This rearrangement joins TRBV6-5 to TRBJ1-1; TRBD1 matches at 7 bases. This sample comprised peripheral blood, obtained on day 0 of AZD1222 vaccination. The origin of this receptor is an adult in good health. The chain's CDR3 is CASRKPGTENTEAFF. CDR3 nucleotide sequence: TGTGCCAGCAGAAAGCCCGGGACAGAGAACACTGAAGCTTTCTTT.